This T cell receptor (beta chain) came from a study of blood T cell repertoires in COVID-19. Study overall: The analysed material was cDNA or gDNA that came from T cells, B-cell-depleted T cells, or PBMCs.

The V end lost 5 bases, the J end lost 0 bases, and 14 bases lay between the germline ends. The length of the CDR3 is 16 residues. The V gene's germline CDR1 is SSHAT and CDR2 FNYEAQ (reference sequence). TCRdb's table, derived via immunoSEQ multiplex PCR, lists solely in-frame clones and lacks some. The sample includes 200,000 to 250,000 clones, 82% of them seen just once. The sequencing sample was made of PBMCs or T cells enriched from blood (not recorded which). V and J are TRBV7-7 and TRBJ2-1; no definite D call. This clonotype was sampled from an older woman who had recovered from COVID-19. Here the CDR3 reads CASSGKTGSSYNEQFF. CDR3 nucleotides: TGTGCCAGCAGCGGAAAAACGGGTAGCTCCTACAATGAGCAGTTCTTC.